This T cell receptor (beta chain) appears in the sequencing data of a study of beta chain features in type 1 diabetes. About the research overall: Similarity in age, gender and cell yields was seen between patients and healthy donors. Study-level findings and limits: For type 1 diabetes patients, VDJ junctions showed fewer insertions and more deletions. Moderate yet significant TCRB CDR3 shortening was seen in Type 1 diabetes patients in all four CD4+ subsets.

cDNA synthesis used the whole RNA isolate, giving expressed TCRB sequences. This table comes from immunoSEQ multiplex PCR, and its TCRdb copy is limited to in-frame clones, with some not included. This table holds tens of thousands of clones, approximately 70% found once. Worth noting for this clone: Its antigen remains unidentified.

This CDR3 is 13 amino acids long. CDR1 MNHEY and CDR2 SVGAGI come from the germline V gene. With 6 bases removed from V and 6 bases from J, the gap between germline ends came to 11 bases. Via the markers CD45RO/CCR7/CD25/CD127/CD95/CD27, stem cell-like memory, regulatory, central memory and naive CD4+ cells were sorted. Sorted populations all had greater than 95% purity. The chain links TRBV6-5 to TRBJ2-2, with a tentative D call TRBD1 (5 bases). The receptor comes from a woman in her late teens or twenties with type 1 diabetes. Material: Tregs from blood. The CDR3 DNA follows: TGTGCCAGCAGCAAGCAGGGTTCCGGGGAGCTGTTTTTT. This sequence encodes CASSKQGSGELFF.